This TCR beta chain derives from a study of cytomegalovirus exposure and HLA in healthy donors. Study-wide results and limits: As a later analysis showed, several of the most significant clusters appeared to be linked to common viral pathogens. Later analysis demonstrated an association between a missense DCLRE1C variant and TCR beta V- and J-gene trimming.

This CDR3 region has 13 residues. CDR1 is SGHTA and CDR2 is FQGNSA in the germline V gene. Trimming cost V 1 base and J 5 bases, with 8 bases left between them. In the PCR, 60 Vbeta and 13 Jbeta primers were used. Profiling relied on immunoSEQ multiplex PCR, and the TCRdb table lists in-frame clones only, not all of them. The data show 20,000 to 30,000 clones, around 70% seen once. About this clone: Its antigen is undetermined.

This sequence originates from a woman aged 50 to 60 in good health and CMV-seronegative. This chain uses TRBV7-2 with TRBJ1-1, with unresolved D. Material for sequencing was PBMCs. The CDR3 spells CASSLGGGTEAFF. The CDR3 DNA follows: TGTGCCAGCAGCTTAGGCGGAGGAACTGAAGCTTTCTTT.